The 20 T cell receptor beta chains given below trace back to one sample, sequenced in a study of blood T cell repertoires in COVID-19. Using immunoSEQ multiplex PCR, the repertoire was profiled, and TCRdb retains in-frame clones only, with some absent. The repertoire holds over 150,000 clones, with 80% to 90% as singletons. Source material: PBMCs or T cells enriched from blood (not recorded which). The receptors originated from a woman aged 18-29 years who had recovered from COVID-19.

The rearrangement uses TRBV7-2 and TRBJ2-5, with D perhaps matching TRBD1 (5 bases). The ends were cut back, 2 bases at V and 0 bases at J, with 7 bases in the middle. The CDR3 contains 14 residues. The germline CDR1 and CDR2 sequences are SGHTA and FQGNSA. The DNA for the CDR3 is TGTGCCAGCAGCTTAAGCAGGGACCAAGAGACCCAGTACTTC. This translates into CASSLSRDQETQYF.

In this sample, this clone turned up once. J is TRBJ2-1 and V is TRBV7-6; 8 nucleotides agree with TRBD2. The V gene's germline CDR1 is SGHVS and CDR2 FNYEAQ. This CDR3 comprises 18 residues. V gave up 1 base and J gave up 5 bases; unmatched junction bases: 13. The CDR3 spells CASSLDHPSGRQNNEQFF. CDR3 bases: TGTGCCAGCAGCTTAGATCATCCTAGCGGGCGCCAAAACAATGAGCAGTTCTTC.

The V gene is TRBV9, the J gene TRBJ2-3; 8 bases agree with TRBD2. Trimming removed 4 bases from V and 3 bases from J; junction bases left unmatched: 4. The germline V gene has CDR1 SGDLS and CDR2 YYNGEE. The CDR3 runs to 14 residues. CDR3 protein: CASSLGLVTDTQYF. CDR3 coding DNA: TGTGCCAGCAGCTTGGGACTAGTTACAGATACGCAGTATTTT.

V and J are TRBV24-1 and TRBJ1-1; D unclear. CDR1 is KGHDR, CDR2 SFDVKD, per germline. This CDR3 contains 13 residues. V was cut by 3 bases and J by 7 bases, with 11 bases left in between. CDR3 coding DNA: TGTGCCACCAGTGATACGAACAGCTTTGAAGCTTTCTTT. It is translated as CATSDTNSFEAFF.

J is TRBJ1-6 and V is TRBV5-6, with D unclear. The CDR3 runs 12 residues. The germline V gene has CDR1 SGHDT and CDR2 YYEEEE. Trimming pared 3 bases from V and 15 bases from J, leaving 13 bases between. The CDR3 coding sequence is TGTGCCAGCAGCTACGACACGGCTGGCCTCCACTTT. This translates into CASSYDTAGLHF.

The chain combines TRBV12-5 with TRBJ1-2, with D maybe TRBD1 (5 bases). Germline V gene data show CDR1 as LGHNT and CDR2 as FRNRAP. The CDR3 loop spans 13 amino acids. V was cut by 1 base and J by 2 bases, with 5 bases left in between. DNA for the CDR3: TGTGCTAGTGGTTTGGGACAGAACTATGGCTACACCTTC. Amino acids: CASGLGQNYGYTF.

This chain's CDR3 is CASSDEGFAIWGYTF. CDR3 bases: TGTGCCAGCAGTGACGAGGGATTTGCGATTTGGGGCTACACCTTC. The rearrangement joins TRBV2 to TRBJ1-2; no firm D call. Deletions cut 3 bases from V and 8 bases from J, with 19 bases between. This CDR3 has 15 amino acids. In germline, CDR1 is SNHLY, CDR2 FYNNEI.

The rearrangement uses TRBV11-1 and TRBJ2-1; 12 bases are a match to TRBD2. Germline V gene lookup returns CDR1 SGHAT and CDR2 FQDESV (reference sequence). V gave up 6 bases and J gave up 8 bases; unmatched junction bases: 11. There are 16 residues in the CDR3. The chain's CDR3 is CASSSATSGSLHEQFF. The CDR3 bases are TGTGCCAGCAGTTCCGCGACTAGCGGGAGTCTCCATGAGCAGTTCTTC.

This sequence joins TRBV4-2 and TRBJ2-1; the D gene is possibly TRBD2 (5 bases). V lost 3 bases, J lost 5 bases, and 26 bases lay in between. Germline CDR1 and CDR2: LGHNA and YNFKEQ. CDR3 size: 19 residues. CDR3 region: CASSQKVGYSASPNNEQFF. CDR3 bases: TGTGCCAGCAGCCAGAAGGTGGGCTATAGCGCCTCCCCCAACAATGAGCAGTTCTTC.

The rearrangement uses TRBV6-5 and TRBJ2-3, with D possibly TRBD1 on 5 matching bases. The CDR3 length is 13 residues. Between the trimmed V and J ends, which lost 5 bases and 1 base, there was a span of 7 bases. From germline, CDR1 is MNHEY and CDR2 SVGAGI. The CDR3 protein is CASSPTGTDTQYF. Written as DNA, the CDR3 is TGTGCCAGCAGTCCGACAGGCACAGATACGCAGTATTTT.

This chain uses TRBV10-3 with TRBJ1-1; D gene ambiguous. Germline V lookup: CDR1 ENHRY, CDR2 SYGVKD. The V and J ends lost 4 bases and 1 base respectively, with 13 bases between them. The CDR3 covers 15 residues. The CDR3 here is CAISAADTSNTEAFF. CDR3 coding DNA: TGTGCCATCAGTGCGGCAGACACTTCGAACACTGAAGCTTTCTTT.

This chain joins TRBV2 and TRBJ2-7; the D gene is possibly TRBD2 (6 bases). The CDR3 is 14 residues long. Trimming shortened V by 4 bases and J by 1 base, and 11 bases separated the two germline ends. Germline V CDR1 and CDR2: SNHLY, FYNNEI. CDR3 amino acids: CASSVYGTSYEQYF. The CDR3 region has the DNA TGTGCCAGCAGTGTTTATGGGACTTCCTACGAGCAGTACTTC.

This clone was observed a handful of times. The genes are TRBV2 and TRBJ2-7; 10 nucleotides match TRBD2. Germline lookup yields CDR1 SNHLY and CDR2 FYNNEI. CDR3 length: 18 residues. Losses at the gene ends were 3 bases for V and 0 bases for J; bases not matched to a gene: 11. The CDR3 DNA sequence: TGTGCCAGCAGTGACCCCCTAGCGGGAGCCCTAATCTCCTACGAGCAGTACTTC. Translating gives CASSDPLAGALISYEQYF.

The J gene is TRBJ2-7, the V gene TRBV19; a weak D match, TRBD1 (6 bases). The CDR3 contains 13 residues. V was clipped by 5 bases and J by 5 bases, with 13 bases between them. Germline V gene data show CDR1 as LNHDA and CDR2 as SQIVND (reference sequence). The CDR3 loop is CASSFGTTNEQYF. DNA for the CDR3: TGTGCCAGTAGTTTCGGGACAACTAACGAGCAGTACTTC.

The rearrangement joins TRBV9 to TRBJ2-1; 8 nucleotides agree with TRBD1. Trimming took 0 bases from V and 8 from J; bases not matched to a gene: 7. This CDR3 contains 15 residues. Germline V gene sequence: CDR1 SGDLS, CDR2 YYNGEE. CDR3 DNA sequence: TGTGCCAGCAGCGTAGCCCACACAGGGGGAGATGAGCAGTTCTTC. This gives the protein CASSVAHTGGDEQFF.

This chain links TRBV2 with TRBJ2-7; 8 bases fit TRBD2. Germline CDR1 reads SNHLY; CDR2 reads FYNNEI. The CDR3 sequence is 15 residues long. The J segment lost 3 bases and the V segment lost 6 bases, leaving 10 bases of the junction unmatched. The CDR3 DNA follows: TGTGCCAGCAGCTCCAGCGGGAGTGCGCTCTACGAGCAGTACTTC. It translates to CASSSSGSALYEQYF.

The chain carries TRBV28 and TRBJ2-7; D gene uncertain. The CDR3 has 19 residues. CDR1 MDHEN and CDR2 SYDVKM come from the germline V gene. The germline V and J ends were trimmed by 3 bases and 0 bases, with 24 bases remaining between them. CDR3 bases: TGTGCCAGCAGTTTCGGCGGATTTTCTTTGGCGGCAATCTCCTACGAGCAGTACTTC. It encodes CASSFGGFSLAAISYEQYF.

The chain employs TRBV29-1 and TRBJ1-2; TRBD1 is a possible D gene (5 bases). CDR3 length equals 14 residues. Germline CDR1 and CDR2: SQVTM and ANQGSEA. With 1 base removed from V and 6 bases from J, the gap between germline ends came to 15 bases. CDR3 coding DNA: TGCAGCGTTGAAGTTATCGGGGGGAGGAATGGCTACACCTTC. It yields the protein CSVEVIGGRNGYTF. The whole variable domain, filled in from reference TRBV29-1 and TRBJ1-2, reads SAVISQKPSRDICQRGTSLTIQCQVDSQVTMMFWYRQQPGQSLTLIATANQGSEATYESGFVIDKFPISRPNLTFSTLTVSNMSPEDSSIYLCSVEVIGGRNGYTFGSGTRLTVV.

The CDR3 nucleotides read TGTGCCAGCAGGGAGCTCAGGGGGTACTTC. This encodes CASRELRGYF. The chain links TRBV25-1 to TRBJ2-7; the D gene is possibly TRBD1 (6 bases). The CDR3 spans 10 residues. V was clipped by 6 bases and J by 12 bases, with 12 bases between them. Germline CDR1 and CDR2: MGHDK and SYGVNS.

DNA for the CDR3: TGTGCCAGCAAGAGAGGGGGTTCCTACGAGCAGTACTTC. It codes for CASKRGGSYEQYF. The chain carries TRBV28 and TRBJ2-7, with D possibly matching TRBD1 (6 bases). CDR1 and CDR2 (germline): MDHEN, SYDVKM. The CDR3 is made up of 13 amino acids. The V end was cut by 7 bases, the J end by 1 base, with 11 bases between.